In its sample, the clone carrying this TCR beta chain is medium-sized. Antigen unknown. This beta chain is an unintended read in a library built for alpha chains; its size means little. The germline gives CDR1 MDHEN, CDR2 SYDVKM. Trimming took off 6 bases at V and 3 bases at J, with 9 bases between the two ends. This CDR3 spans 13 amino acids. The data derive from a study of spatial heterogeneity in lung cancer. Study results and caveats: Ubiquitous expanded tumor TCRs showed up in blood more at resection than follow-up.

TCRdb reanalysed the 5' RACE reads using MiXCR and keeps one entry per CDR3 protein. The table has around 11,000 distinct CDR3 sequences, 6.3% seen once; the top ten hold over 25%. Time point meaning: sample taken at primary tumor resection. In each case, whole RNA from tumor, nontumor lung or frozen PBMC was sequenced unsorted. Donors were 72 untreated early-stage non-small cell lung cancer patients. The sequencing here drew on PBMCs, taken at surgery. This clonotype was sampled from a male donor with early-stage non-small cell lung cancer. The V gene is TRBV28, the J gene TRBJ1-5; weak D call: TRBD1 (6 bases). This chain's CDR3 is CASRDSLNQPQHF. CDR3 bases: TGTGCCAGCAGGGACAGTCTCAATCAGCCCCAGCATTTT.